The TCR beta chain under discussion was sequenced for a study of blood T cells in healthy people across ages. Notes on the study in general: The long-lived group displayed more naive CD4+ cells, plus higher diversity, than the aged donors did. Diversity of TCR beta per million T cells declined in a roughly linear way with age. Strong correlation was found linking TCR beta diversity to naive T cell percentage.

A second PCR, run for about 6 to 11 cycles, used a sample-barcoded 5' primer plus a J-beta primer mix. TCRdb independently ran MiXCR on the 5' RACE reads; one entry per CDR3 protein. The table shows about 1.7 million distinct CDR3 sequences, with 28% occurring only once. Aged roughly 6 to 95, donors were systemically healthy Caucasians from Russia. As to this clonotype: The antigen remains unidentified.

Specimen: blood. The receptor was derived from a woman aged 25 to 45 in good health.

CDR3 region: CASGDGGWGAQYF. The CDR3 nucleotides are TGTGCCAGCGGGGATGGCGGCTGGGGGGCTCAGTACTTC. V usage is TRBV6-2 or TRBV6-3 and J usage is TRBJ2-4; D possibly matches TRBD1 or TRBD2 (6 bases each). V gave up 8 bases and J gave up 12 bases, with 20 bases separating them. The CDR3 consists of 13 residues. Germline assignment: CDR1 MNHEY and CDR2 SVGEGT.